This TCR beta chain was recovered during a study of T cells in Graves' hyperthyroidism and ophthalmopathy. This clonotype has ten or more counts. Germline V gene data show CDR1 as SGHAT and CDR2 as FQNNGV. The CDR3 runs 14 residues. Deletions cut 5 bases from V and 7 bases from J, with 15 bases between. Amplification yielded TCR beta CDR3 regions, with RNA transcripts as the source. With the HTBI primer set, the TCR CDR3 went through a first round of RT-PCR. TCRdb called the multiplex PCR reads again in MiXCR, with one record for every CDR3 protein. In the table there are about 690,000 distinct CDR3 sequences, roughly 17% of which are singletons.

This receptor was taken from a man in his forties or fifties with Graves' hyperthyroidism. Sequencing input: blood. The V gene is TRBV11-2, the J gene TRBJ2-1; D is undetermined. In DNA form, the CDR3 reads TGTGCCAGCAGCCAGTCAAGAACGGGTAATGAGCAGTTCTTC. Translation gives CASSQSRTGNEQFF.